The 18 T cell receptor beta chains below come from one sample, sequenced in a study of cytomegalovirus exposure and HLA in healthy donors. The PCR used 60 Vbeta and 13 Jbeta primers. Repertoires were generated with immunoSEQ multiplex PCR, while TCRdb's copy carries only in-frame clones and drops some. The table records 150,000 to 200,000 clones, around 80% of them present only once. The sequencing input was PBMCs. The origin of the receptors is a male donor in good health and CMV-seronegative.

The rearrangement uses TRBV5-1 and TRBJ1-5; 7 positions agree with TRBD1. Germline values: CDR1 SGHRS, CDR2 YFSETQ. With 0 bases clipped from V and 5 bases from J, the junction kept 2 bases outside the gene matches. This CDR3 is 14 amino acids long. CDR3 region: CASSLDRGHQPQHF. The CDR3 nucleotides are TGCGCCAGCAGCTTGGACAGGGGTCATCAGCCCCAGCATTTT.

The chain's CDR3 is CASSYLGQGSYGYTF. DNA for the CDR3: TGTGCCAGCAGTTATTTGGGACAGGGTTCATACGGCTACACCTTC. The rearrangement uses TRBV6-5 and TRBJ1-2, with 9 positions matching TRBD1. With V trimmed by 3 bases and J by 8 bases, 10 bases remained unmatched. CDR1 is MNHEY and CDR2 is SVGAGI in the germline V gene. This CDR3 has 15 residues.

In its sample, this clone was seen a few times. The J gene is TRBJ1-2, the V gene TRBV6-5; 9 bases map to TRBD1. This CDR3 contains 16 residues. The trim removed 2 bases at V and 4 bases at J, leaving 8 bases unmatched. Germline CDR1 and CDR2: MNHEY and SVGAGI. The CDR3 sequence: CASSYPDRGGGYGYTF. The CDR3 nucleotides read TGTGCCAGCAGTTACCCCGACAGGGGGGGAGGCTATGGCTACACCTTC.

The chain combines TRBV7-9 with TRBJ2-3; 7 bases map to TRBD2. The CDR3 runs 13 residues. The trim removed 2 bases at V and 4 bases at J, leaving 0 bases unmatched. Germline-derived CDR1 and CDR2 are SEHNR and FQNEAQ (reference sequence). The CDR3 here is CASSLTSADTQYF. The CDR3 coding sequence is TGTGCCAGCAGCTTAACTAGCGCAGATACGCAGTATTTT.

This clone was recorded only once. The chain has TRBV6-5 and TRBJ2-1, with unresolved D. Looked up from germline, CDR1 is MNHEY and CDR2 is SVGAGI. V was clipped by 5 bases and J by 0 bases, with 11 bases between them. This CDR3 comprises 15 residues. The CDR3 reads CASSTLPSSYNEQFF. The CDR3 DNA sequence: TGTGCCAGCAGTACGCTTCCGAGCTCCTACAATGAGCAGTTCTTC.

Concerning this clone itself: One end of the junction varies from germline; a read error may be responsible. The chain combines TRBV7-9 with TRBJ2-5; 7 positions match TRBD2. The CDR3 is 14 residues long. The germline V gene has CDR1 SEHNR and CDR2 FQNEAQ (reference sequence). The CDR3 protein is CSSSFGRGRETQYF. CDR3 in DNA: TGTTCCAGCAGCTTTGGGCGGGGGAGGGAGACCCAGTACTTC.

The gene calls are TRBV2 and TRBJ2-7, with 7 positions matching TRBD1. Per germline, CDR1 SNHLY and CDR2 FYNNEI. After removal of 8 bases from V and 0 bases from J, the junction contained 7 bases not matched to a gene. The CDR3 loop spans 14 amino acids. In DNA form, the CDR3 reads TGTGCCAGCGTAAGGACAGGAGACTCCTACGAGCAGTACTTC. This codes for CASVRTGDSYEQYF.

V gene TRBV9 combines with J gene TRBJ2-4; D may be TRBD1 (5 bases). In germline, CDR1 is SGDLS, CDR2 YYNGEE. This CDR3 has 15 amino acids. Deletions cut 0 bases from V and 5 bases from J, with 12 bases between. The CDR3 region has the DNA TGTGCCAGCAGCGTAGATGTGACAGATCAAAACATTCAGTACTTC. Translation gives CASSVDVTDQNIQYF. Together with reference TRBV9 and TRBJ2-4, the CDR3 gives the full variable domain: DSGVTQTPKHLITATGQRVTLRCSPRSGDLSVYWYQQSLDQGLQFLIQYYNGEERAKGNILERFSAQQFPDLHSELNLSSLELGDSALYFCASSVDVTDQNIQYFGAGTRLSVL.

This chain links TRBV6-5 with TRBJ1-3; 9 nucleotides match TRBD1. The J segment lost 2 bases and the V segment lost 7 bases, leaving 6 bases of the junction unmatched. The CDR3 runs 15 residues. CDR1 MNHEY and CDR2 SVGAGI come from the germline V gene. The CDR3 nucleotides are TGTGCCAGCAAAAGGACAGGGGAGGCTGGAAACACCATATATTTT. Protein product: CASKRTGEAGNTIYF.

The gene calls are TRBV5-1 and TRBJ2-7; 9 bases fit TRBD1. Germline CDR1 and CDR2: SGHRS and YFSETQ. The CDR3 spans 15 residues. Unmatched junction bases numbered 4, after V lost 1 base and J lost 2 bases. CDR3: CASSLLGQGAYEQYF. CDR3 DNA sequence: TGCGCCAGCAGCTTGTTGGGACAGGGCGCCTACGAGCAGTACTTC.

This chain links TRBV6-1 with TRBJ2-7; no firm D call. The CDR3 length is 13 residues. The germline V and J ends were trimmed by 3 bases and 2 bases, with 8 bases remaining between them. Germline V gene sequence: CDR1 MNHNS, CDR2 SASEGT. CDR3 in DNA: TGTGCCAGCAGTGACAGGCCTACCTACGAGCAGTACTTC. Protein sequence: CASSDRPTYEQYF.

V usage is TRBV5-5 and J usage is TRBJ2-7, with a possible D match to TRBD2 (6 bases). Per germline, CDR1 SGHKS and CDR2 YYEKEE (reference sequence). This CDR3 is built from 14 residues. Trimming removed 4 bases at V and 3 bases at J, with 14 bases between. The CDR3 reads CASSPRGGSYEQYF. The CDR3 bases are TGTGCCAGCAGCCCTCGGGGAGGCAGCTACGAGCAGTACTTC.

This chain connects TRBV6-1 to TRBJ2-7, with a possible D match to TRBD1 (5 bases). Per germline, CDR1 MNHNS and CDR2 SASEGT. The CDR3 has 15 residues. Trimming stripped 7 bases from V and 1 base from J, with 17 bases between. The CDR3, as DNA: TGTGCCAGCACACCAGGACACACTACTTCCTACGAGCAGTACTTC. Protein product: CASTPGHTTSYEQYF.

The rearrangement uses TRBV4-1 and TRBJ1-2, with D tentatively TRBD1 (5 bases). The CDR3 consists of 16 residues. In germline, CDR1 is MGHRA, CDR2 YSYEKL. Trimming shortened V by 0 bases and J by 8 bases, and 19 bases separated the two germline ends. The CDR3 spells CASSQDTGFRRSGYTF. The CDR3 bases are TGCGCCAGCAGCCAAGATACAGGTTTTCGACGGAGCGGCTACACCTTC.

This clone was seen a handful of times. This chain connects TRBV30 to TRBJ2-6, with D unclear. The CDR3 has 14 amino acids. Germline V gene data show CDR1 as GTSNPN and CDR2 as SVGIG (reference sequence). V dropped 3 bases and J dropped 1 base, with 7 bases sitting between them. CDR3 region: CAWRRISGANVLTF. In DNA, the CDR3 is TGTGCCTGGAGGAGAATTTCTGGGGCCAACGTCCTGACTTTC.

This chain links TRBV28 with TRBJ1-5; TRBD1 is a possible D gene (5 bases). Germline CDR1 MDHEN, CDR2 SYDVKM. V lost 5 bases to trimming and J lost 0 bases, with 20 bases between them. The CDR3 has 18 amino acids. The CDR3, as DNA: TGTGCCAGCAGTCCCCCGGCGTGGGGGGTCTATAGCAATCAGCCCCAGCATTTT. It translates to CASSPPAWGVYSNQPQHF.

The chain employs TRBV5-8 and TRBJ1-5; maybe TRBD1 (6 bases). Germline V CDR1 and CDR2: SGHTS, YDEGEE. Trimming pared 0 bases from V and 4 bases from J, leaving 14 bases between. This CDR3 has 16 residues. The CDR3 DNA reads TGTGCCAGCAGCTTGGTAGGCAGGGGCTTAAATCAGCCCCAGCATTTT. Protein: CASSLVGRGLNQPQHF.

CDR3 sequence (DNA): TGTGCCTGGAGTGTATCCGACTGGTTGTTTTTT. This gives the protein CAWSVSDWLFF. The chain links TRBV30 to TRBJ1-4; D is uncertain. This CDR3 contains 11 residues. Germline V CDR1 and CDR2: GTSNPN, SVGIG (reference sequence). V lost 0 bases to trimming and J lost 15 bases, with 11 bases between them.